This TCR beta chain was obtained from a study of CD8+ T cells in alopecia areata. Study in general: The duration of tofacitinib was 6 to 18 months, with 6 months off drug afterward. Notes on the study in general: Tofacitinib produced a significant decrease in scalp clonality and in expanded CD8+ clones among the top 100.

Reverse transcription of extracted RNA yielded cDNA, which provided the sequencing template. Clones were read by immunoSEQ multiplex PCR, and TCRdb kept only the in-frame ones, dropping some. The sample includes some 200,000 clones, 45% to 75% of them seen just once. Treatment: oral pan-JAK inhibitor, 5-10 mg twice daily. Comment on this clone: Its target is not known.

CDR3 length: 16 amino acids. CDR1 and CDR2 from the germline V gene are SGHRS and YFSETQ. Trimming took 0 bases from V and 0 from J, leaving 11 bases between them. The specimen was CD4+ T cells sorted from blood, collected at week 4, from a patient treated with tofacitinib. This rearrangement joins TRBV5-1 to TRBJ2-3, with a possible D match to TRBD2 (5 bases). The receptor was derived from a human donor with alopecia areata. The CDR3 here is CASSLGTDHSTDTQYF. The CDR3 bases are TGCGCCAGCAGCTTGGGGACTGATCATAGCACAGATACGCAGTATTTT.